The clone carrying this TCR beta chain was recorded only once. The trim removed 5 bases at V and 7 bases at J, leaving 12 bases unmatched. Germline assignment: CDR1 SGHTA and CDR2 FQGNSA. CDR3 length: 15 amino acids. This record belongs to a study of blood T cell repertoires in COVID-19. Libraries were prepared by immunoSEQ multiplex PCR; TCRdb keeps only in-frame clonotypes and omits some of them. Counted here are about 150,000 clones, roughly 80% occurring once; the ten biggest clones make up approximately 11%. The chain uses TRBV7-2 and TRBJ2-7; 9 nucleotides agree with TRBD1. The sample consisted of peripheral blood. The receptor comes from a man aged 60 to 69 who had recovered from COVID-19. CDR3: CASSLDRGQGREQYF. CDR3 DNA sequence: TGTGCCAGCAGCCTAGATAGGGGACAGGGACGGGAGCAGTACTTC. Based on the CDR3 plus reference TRBV7-2 and TRBJ2-7, the full variable domain is GAGVSQSPSNKVTEKGKDVELRCDPISGHTALYWYRQSLGQGLEFLIYFQGNSAPDKSGLPSDRFSAERTGGSVSTLTIQRTQQEDSAVYLCASSLDRGQGREQYFGPGTRLTVT.